This T cell receptor (beta chain) was profiled in a study of blood T cell repertoires in COVID-19. In the study overall: Collection of acute and convalescent COVID-19 samples took place in the United States, Italy and Spain.

In the original processing: Estimation of nucleated cell counts relied on the amplification of reference gene primers. Generated by immunoSEQ multiplex PCR, the TCRdb table keeps only in-frame clones and is missing some. For V, J and clone size, that table is used; D and trimming come from the DNA. Of under 70,000 clones listed, about 87% were seen once; the top ten hold 6% to 6.5%. Trimming took 7 bases from V and 6 from J, leaving 14 bases between them. From germline, CDR1 is SQVTM and CDR2 ANQGSEA. The CDR3 has 12 amino acids. The J gene is TRBJ2-3, the V gene TRBV29-1, with D possibly TRBD1 on 6 matching bases. The sequenced material came from peripheral blood. The TCR comes from a woman in her sixties or seventies with COVID-19, enrolled during active disease. The DNA for the CDR3 is TGCAGCGGGTCAGGGGATTCGGATACGCAGTATTTT. As protein: CSGSGDSDTQYF.